These 25 T cell receptor beta chains share one sample of origin, sequenced in a study of T cells in Graves' hyperthyroidism and ophthalmopathy. RNA transcripts served as the template for amplifying TCR beta CDR3 regions. A first-round RT-PCR of the TCR CDR3 used the HTBI primer set. TCRdb ran MiXCR on the multiplex PCR reads and lists one entry per CDR3 protein. The sample yields 250,000 to 300,000 distinct CDR3 sequences, around 15% seen once. Source material: blood. The receptors shown here come from a woman in her forties with Graves' hyperthyroidism.

This clonotype was seen many times. The chain joins TRBV12-3 or TRBV12-4 to TRBJ2-5; possibly TRBD1 for D (6 bases). Trimming took 4 bases from V and 5 from J, leaving 14 bases between them. CDR3 length: 14 amino acids. The CDR3 loop is CASSSTGPLETQYF. The CDR3 DNA is TGTGCCAGCAGTTCCACAGGGCCCCTGGAGACCCAGTACTTC.

As to this clonotype: Germline is not matched at one junction end, which may reflect a read error. The rearrangement links TRBV20-1 to TRBJ2-1; the match to TRBD2 covers 12 bases. CDR3 size: 14 residues. Germline V gives CDR1 DFQATT, CDR2 SNEGSKA (reference sequence). CDR3 in amino acids: CSARGTSGNNELFF. The CDR3 DNA reads as TGCAGTGCTAGAGGGACTAGCGGGAACAATGAGCTGTTCTTC.

The sample holds many counts of this clonotype. The rearrangement uses TRBV15 and TRBJ1-4, with D perhaps matching TRBD1 (5 bases). The CDR3 loop spans 13 amino acids. Per germline, CDR1 LNHNV and CDR2 YYDKDF (reference sequence). Trimming pared 8 bases from V and 4 bases from J, leaving 11 bases between. The CDR3 region is CATQAGGNEKLFF. CDR3 DNA sequence: TGTGCCACCCAGGCGGGGGGTAATGAAAAACTGTTTTTT.

This clonotype has ten or more counts. The gene calls are TRBV27 and TRBJ1-5, with D hard to call. V lost 5 bases and J 4 bases, leaving 15 bases between the germline ends. Germline V gene sequence: CDR1 MNHEY, CDR2 SMNVEV (reference sequence). The CDR3 length is 15 residues. The CDR3 protein is CASSNSRAPNQPQHF. CDR3 coding DNA: TGTGCCAGCAGTAACTCCCGGGCCCCAAATCAGCCCCAGCATTTT.

This clonotype was observed at least ten times. The chain uses TRBV7-9 and TRBJ1-4, with 8 nucleotides matching TRBD1. This CDR3 is 15 amino acids long. With 6 bases clipped from V and 5 bases from J, the junction kept 8 bases outside the gene matches. Germline assignment: CDR1 SEHNR and CDR2 FQNEAQ (reference sequence). The DNA for the CDR3 is TGTGCCAGCAGTAGCCAAAGACAGGGGAATGAAAAACTGTTTTTT. It is translated as CASSSQRQGNEKLFF.

This clonotype was recorded at least ten times. V is TRBV27 and J is TRBJ2-5; TRBD1 aligns across 8 bases. V lost 0 bases, J lost 3 bases, and 3 bases stayed unmatched. The CDR3 is 15 residues long. Germline CDR1 reads MNHEY; CDR2 reads SMNVEV (reference sequence). The CDR3 loop reads CASSLSTGVEETQYF. The CDR3 region has the DNA TGTGCCAGCAGTTTATCGACAGGGGTTGAAGAGACCCAGTACTTC.

This clonotype was observed many times. The chain combines TRBV2 with TRBJ1-6, with 8 bases fitting TRBD1. Germline trimming cut 8 bases from V and 7 bases from J; bases unmatched to any gene: 10. This CDR3 has 15 residues. Germline loops: CDR1 SNHLY, CDR2 FYNNEI. The CDR3 spells CASLLGTGGNSPLHF. CDR3 bases: TGTGCCAGCTTACTAGGGACAGGAGGGAATTCACCCCTCCACTTT.

This clonotype was observed many times. V usage is TRBV29-1 and J usage is TRBJ2-1; D might be TRBD1 or TRBD2, each matching 5 bases. Germline V gives CDR1 SQVTM, CDR2 ANQGSEA. CDR3 length equals 11 residues. Trimming took off 0 bases at V and 15 bases at J, with 12 bases between the two ends. CDR3 region: CSVEDRDRPFF. The CDR3 coding sequence is TGCAGCGTTGAAGATAGGGACCGACCGTTCTTC.

This clonotype was counted at least ten times. The CDR3: CASSLRLHGNYGYTF. The DNA of the CDR3 is TGTGCCAGCAGTTTACGGTTGCACGGCAACTATGGCTACACCTTC. The V gene is TRBV28, the J gene TRBJ1-2; D is uncertain. CDR1 is MDHEN, CDR2 SYDVKM, per germline. The V and J ends lost 2 bases and 2 bases respectively, with 12 bases between them. The CDR3 runs 15 residues.

This clonotype was seen repeatedly, ten times or more. The chain combines TRBV2 with TRBJ1-3; perhaps TRBD1 as D (5 bases). The CDR3 extends over 15 amino acids. The V and J ends lost 6 bases and 0 bases respectively, with 12 bases between them. In germline, CDR1 is SNHLY, CDR2 FYNNEI. The CDR3 nucleotides are TGTGCCAGCAGCGACAGCCGTACCTCTGGAAACACCATATATTTT. It translates to CASSDSRTSGNTIYF.

This clonotype was recorded at least ten times. The chain employs TRBV2 and TRBJ2-2; D is possibly TRBD1 or TRBD2 (5 bases each). Trimming took off 6 bases at V and 5 bases at J, with 10 bases between the two ends. The CDR3 totals 13 residues. Germline CDR1 and CDR2: SNHLY and FYNNEI. CDR3 bases: TGTGCCAGCAGAAGGGACCTTACCGGGGAGCTGTTTTTT. Its translation: CASRRDLTGELFF.

As regards this clonotype: Germline is not matched at one junction end, which may reflect a read error. This rearrangement joins TRBV7-6 to TRBJ2-1; 14 bases align to TRBD2. Per the germline V gene, CDR1 is SGHVS and CDR2 is FNYEAQ. The CDR3 consists of 16 residues. CDR3: CASSKGLAGGSNKQFF. The CDR3 bases are TGTGCCAGCAGCAAAGGACTAGCGGGAGGATCCAATAAGCAGTTCTTC.

This clonotype was seen many times. CDR3 in DNA: TGTGCCAGCAGTGACCTCTATAGCAATCAGCCCCAGCATTTT. Its protein is CASSDLYSNQPQHF. The rearrangement uses TRBV25-1 and TRBJ1-5; D gene uncertain. There are 14 residues in the CDR3. Trimming removed 3 bases at V and 0 bases at J, with 6 bases between. Looked up from germline, CDR1 is MGHDK and CDR2 is SYGVNS. Supplemented by reference TRBV25-1 and TRBJ1-5, the full variable domain reads EADIYQTPRYLVIGTGKKITLECSQTMGHDKMYWYQQDPGMELHLIHYSYGVNSTEKGDLSSESTVSRIRTEHFPLTLESARPSHTSQYLCASSDLYSNQPQHFGDGTRLSIL.

There are many counts of this clonotype. The chain combines TRBV2 with TRBJ1-5; 10 bases line up with TRBD1. Unmatched junction bases numbered 9, after V lost 7 bases and J lost 6 bases. Germline loops: CDR1 SNHLY, CDR2 FYNNEI. The CDR3 is 15 amino acids. Written as DNA, the CDR3 is TGTGCCAGCAACGGAGGGACAGGGGACGGTCAGCCCCAGCATTTT. Protein: CASNGGTGDGQPQHF.

In this sample, this clonotype turned up many times. The V call is TRBV19, the J call TRBJ2-5; D ambiguous. CDR1 and CDR2 from the germline V gene are LNHDA and SQIVND (reference sequence). This CDR3 contains 14 residues. V lost 6 bases and J 1 base, leaving 12 bases between the germline ends. CDR3 residues: CASSPWGSQETQYF. In DNA, the CDR3 is TGTGCCAGTAGCCCTTGGGGTTCCCAAGAGACCCAGTACTTC.

Concerning this clonotype: It may be a read error: a sequence one base away is much more abundant. This chain uses TRBV3-1 with TRBJ2-2; the D call may be TRBD1 or TRBD2 (5 bases each). The CDR3 runs 14 residues. Germline V gene data show CDR1 as LGHDT and CDR2 as YNNKEL (reference sequence). Between the trimmed V and J ends, which lost 5 bases and 9 bases, there was a span of 16 bases. CDR3 sequence (DNA): TGTGCCAGCAGCGCAATGCGAGGGGCCAGGGAGCTGTTTTTT. Translating it yields CASSAMRGARELFF.

The rearrangement uses TRBV15 and TRBJ2-2; no reliable D call. CDR1 is LNHNV and CDR2 is YYDKDF in the germline V gene (reference sequence). The CDR3 has 13 amino acids. Deletions cut 0 bases from V and 7 bases from J, with 6 bases between. The DNA of the CDR3 is TGTGCCACCAGCAGAGATCGTAGCGGGGAGCTGTTTTTT. This codes for CATSRDRSGELFF.

The V and J genes are TRBV2 and TRBJ2-5; 12 bases align to TRBD2. Germline CDR1 reads SNHLY; CDR2 reads FYNNEI. V shed 3 bases and J 4 bases; nucleotides not matched to a gene: 15. The CDR3 runs to 19 residues. CDR3 amino acids: CASSEFLTSGSGGGETQYF. CDR3 DNA sequence: TGTGCCAGCAGTGAGTTTCTGACTAGCGGGAGTGGTGGCGGAGAGACCCAGTACTTC.

In its sample, this clonotype was seen many times. The V gene is TRBV9, the J gene TRBJ1-1, with D perhaps TRBD1 (5 bases). Deletions cut 0 bases from V and 3 bases from J, with 6 bases between. CDR3 length: 13 residues. CDR1 SGDLS and CDR2 YYNGEE come from the germline V gene. DNA for the CDR3: TGTGCCAGCAGCGTAGGACAGTACACTGAAGCTTTCTTT. It is translated as CASSVGQYTEAFF.

In its sample, this clonotype was seen many times. The chain employs TRBV27 and TRBJ2-1; 11 bases line up with TRBD2. This CDR3 contains 14 residues. CDR1 and CDR2 from the germline V gene are MNHEY and SMNVEV (reference sequence). V trimming: 6 bases; J trimming: 6 bases; junction bases outside the gene matches: 4. This CDR3 is CASSVAGGLNEQFF. For the CDR3, the DNA is TGTGCCAGCAGCGTAGCGGGAGGGCTCAATGAGCAGTTCTTC.

This clonotype has ten or more counts. This chain joins TRBV7-9 and TRBJ1-3; TRBD1 is a possible D gene (6 bases). This CDR3 has 14 residues. Germline loops: CDR1 SEHNR, CDR2 FQNEAQ (reference sequence). V lost 3 bases to trimming and J lost 4 bases, with 10 bases between them. CDR3 loop: CASSFRGGGNTIYF. CDR3 bases: TGTGCCAGCAGCTTCCGCGGGGGCGGAAACACCATATATTTT.

There are a few counts of this clonotype. This rearrangement joins TRBV19 to TRBJ1-2; 10 bases are a match to TRBD1. In germline, CDR1 is LNHDA, CDR2 SQIVND (reference sequence). V shed 4 bases, J shed 8 bases, and the junction held 7 bases outside the gene matches. There are 14 residues in the CDR3. CDR3 DNA: TGTGCCAGTAGTACTCAAGACAGGGGGCGAGGCTACACCTTC. Its translation: CASSTQDRGRGYTF.

J is TRBJ2-1 and V is TRBV18; the match to TRBD2 covers 8 bases. Germline CDR1 is KGHSH and CDR2 is LQKENI. J was trimmed by 8 bases and V by 3 bases; bases with no gene match: 6. This CDR3 region has 14 residues. CDR3: CASSPEREGDEQFF. The DNA of the CDR3 is TGTGCCAGCTCACCCGAACGGGAGGGCGATGAGCAGTTCTTC. Full variable domain (remainder filled in from reference TRBV18 and TRBJ2-1): NAGVMQNPRHLVRRRGQEARLRCSPMKGHSHVYWYRQLPEEGLKFMVYLQKENIIDESGMPKERFSAEFPKEGPSILRIQQVVRGDSAAYFCASSPEREGDEQFFGPGTRLTVL.

This clonotype was recorded many times. V gene TRBV2 combines with J gene TRBJ2-3, with TRBD2 identical over 7 bases. The CDR3 is 14 residues long. Per the germline V gene, CDR1 is SNHLY and CDR2 is FYNNEI. V lost 6 bases to trimming and J lost 6 bases; unmatched junction nucleotides: 9. The CDR3 DNA sequence: TGTGCCAGCAGAGAGAGTCAGCGGGACGATACGCAGTATTTT. Translation gives CASRESQRDDTQYF.

There are many counts of this clonotype. The CDR3 sequence: CASSPYRTSGRASTDTQYF. The CDR3, as DNA: TGTGCCAGCAGTCCCTATCGGACTAGCGGGAGGGCTAGCACAGATACGCAGTATTTT. J is TRBJ2-3 and V is TRBV12-3 or TRBV12-4; 15 bases match TRBD2. The CDR3 totals 19 residues. J gave up 0 bases and V 5 bases, and 9 bases lay outside the gene matches.